This TCR beta chain came from a study of T cell responses to AZD1222 COVID-19 vaccine. The repertoire was sequenced with immunoSEQ multiplex PCR; TCRdb's copy has only in-frame clones and lacks some. The repertoire holds about 67,000 clones, with around 84% as singletons. The input for sequencing was peripheral blood, taken on day 0 of AZD1222 vaccination. The TCR originated in an adult in good health.

The CDR3 DNA reads TGTGCCAGCAGTTACGGGGGAGGGGGCGAACTCTATGGCTACACCTTC. Encoded protein: CASSYGGGGELYGYTF. The chain uses TRBV6-5 and TRBJ1-2, with 7 positions matching TRBD1. The CDR3 consists of 16 residues. V shed 2 bases, J shed 4 bases, and the junction held 10 bases outside the gene matches. The germline V gene has CDR1 MNHEY and CDR2 SVGAGI.